This T cell receptor (beta chain) was recovered during a study of cytomegalovirus exposure and HLA in healthy donors. Amplification used 60 Vbeta primers and 13 Jbeta primers. The method was immunoSEQ multiplex PCR; TCRdb's version includes in-frame clones alone and lacks a portion of them. The data contain roughly 180,000 clones, roughly four fifths of them singletons. Trimming cost V 5 bases and J 5 bases; bases outside gene matches: 8. From germline, CDR1 is LNHDA and CDR2 SQIVND (reference sequence). This CDR3 has 17 residues. This clone was observed a handful of times. Its specificity is unknown. Study-level points and caveats: The study recorded over 150 TCR beta chains that were cytomegalovirus-associated. Most of the CMV-associated TCR beta chains (in a later analysis) appeared to be HLA-restricted. No immune exposure information besides CMV serostatus was available.

The sequencing sample was made of PBMCs. This TCR came from a female donor in good health and CMV-seronegative. V gene TRBV19 combines with J gene TRBJ2-3; 15 positions agree with TRBD2. CDR3 DNA sequence: TGTGCCAGTAGTCTTCACGGACTAGCGGGGGGGAAAGATACGCAGTATTTT. This encodes CASSLHGLAGGKDTQYF.